The present T cell receptor (beta chain) was sequenced within a study of beta chain features in type 1 diabetes. General observations from the study: Insertions at VDJ junctions were less frequent in type 1 diabetes patients. These patients also deleted more nucleotides at the same junctions. A moderate, significant TCRB CDR3 shortening appeared in type 1 diabetes across four CD4+ subsets.

The purity of all sorted populations exceeded 95%. The V and J ends lost 7 bases and 2 bases respectively, with 6 bases between them. Germline V gene lookup returns CDR1 SQVTM and CDR2 ANQGSEA. The CDR3 consists of 11 residues. Reverse transcription of all isolated RNA meant that expressed TCRB transcripts were sequenced. Clones were read by immunoSEQ multiplex PCR, and TCRdb kept only the in-frame ones, dropping some. The data hold hundreds of thousands of clones, with around 15% observed a single time. Details on this clone: Its antigen is as yet unknown.

The chain employs TRBV29-1 and TRBJ1-3; no clear D. The sequencing input was naive CD4+ T cells from blood. This receptor was identified in a man between 18 and 29 years old with type 1 diabetes. CDR3 sequence reads: CSGWAGNTIYF. As DNA, the CDR3 is TGCAGCGGTTGGGCTGGAAACACCATATATTTT. Full variable domain (outside the CDR3, taken from reference TRBV29-1 and TRBJ1-3): SAVISQKPSRDICQRGTSLTIQCQVDSQVTMMFWYRQQPGQSLTLIATANQGSEATYESGFVIDKFPISRPNLTFSTLTVSNMSPEDSSIYLCSGWAGNTIYFGEGSWLTVV.